Given below is one T cell receptor beta chain in context. This record belongs to a study of T cell repertoires in cytomegalovirus infection. MiXCR was run by TCRdb on the reads, yielding one entry per CDR3 protein. The top ten hold under 30% of the sample, which has around 530,000 distinct CDR3 sequences, about 15% seen once. The CDR3 spans 12 residues. Germline CDR1 reads KGHDR; CDR2 reads SFDVKD. The ends were cut back, 1 base at V and 5 bases at J, with 4 bases in the middle. V gene TRBV24-1 combines with J gene TRBJ1-1; D gene unclear. The sequence derives from a human donor in good health (CMV status not recorded). Some clones in this sample may be carry-over from other donors' samples. Sequenced: CD8+ T cells from PBMCs. CDR3 residues: CATSDLGTEAFF. Here the CDR3 DNA reads TGTGCCACCAGTGATTTAGGAACTGAAGCTTTCTTT.